This TCR beta chain was captured in a study of blood T cell repertoires in COVID-19. Study information: The analysed material was cDNA or gDNA that came from T cells, B-cell-depleted T cells, or PBMCs.

Produced via immunoSEQ multiplex PCR; TCRdb's table is partial and in-frame only. The sample has about 300,000 clones; about 85% are singletons. Self-reported history from a screening survey and questionnaire set each donor's cohort. CDR1 LGHDT and CDR2 YNNKEL come from the germline V gene (reference sequence). The CDR3 has 14 amino acids. The trim removed 4 bases at V and 4 bases at J, leaving 6 bases unmatched. This TCR derives from a woman aged 45 to 65 who had recovered from COVID-19. This chain joins TRBV3-1 (or the pseudogene TRBV3-2) and TRBJ1-2, with 7 bases lining up with TRBD1. The sequencing sample was made of PBMCs or T cells enriched from blood (not recorded which). The CDR3 loop is CASSLQGSRYGYTF. The CDR3 DNA sequence: TGTGCCAGCAGCCTACAGGGGTCGCGCTATGGCTACACCTTC.